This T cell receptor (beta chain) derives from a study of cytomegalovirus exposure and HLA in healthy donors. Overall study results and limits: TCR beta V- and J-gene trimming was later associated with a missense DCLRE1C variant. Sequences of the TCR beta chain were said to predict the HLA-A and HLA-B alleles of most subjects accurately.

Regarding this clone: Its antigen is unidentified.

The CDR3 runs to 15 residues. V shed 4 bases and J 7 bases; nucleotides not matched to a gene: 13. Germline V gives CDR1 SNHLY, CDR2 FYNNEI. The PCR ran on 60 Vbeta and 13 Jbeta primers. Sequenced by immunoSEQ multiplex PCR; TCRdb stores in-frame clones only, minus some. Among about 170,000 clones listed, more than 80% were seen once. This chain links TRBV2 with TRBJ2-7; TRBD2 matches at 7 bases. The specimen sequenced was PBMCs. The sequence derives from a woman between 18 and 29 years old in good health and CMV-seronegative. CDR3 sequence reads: CASSGASGDIWEQYF. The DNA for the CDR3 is TGTGCCAGCAGTGGGGCGAGCGGGGATATATGGGAGCAGTACTTC.